This T cell receptor beta chain was observed in a study of T cell changes during pregnancy in multiple sclerosis. The protocol was immunoSEQ multiplex PCR, while the TCRdb copy is restricted to in-frame clones and leaves out a portion. The table has tens of thousands of clones, roughly nine tenths seen once. This CDR3 contains 14 residues. CDR1 is ENHRY, CDR2 SYGVKD, per germline. The J segment lost 5 bases and the V segment lost 7 bases, leaving 7 bases of the junction unmatched. This specimen was peripheral blood, taken in the first trimester of pregnancy. V is TRBV10-3 and J is TRBJ1-1; 10 bases align to TRBD1. This TCR was recovered from a female donor in good health, enrolled as a control in a pregnancy study. CDR3 coding DNA: TGTGCCATCATCAGTCCGGGACAGGGGACTGAAGCTTTCTTT. Protein product: CAIISPGQGTEAFF.